The 32 T cell receptor beta chains listed next were all sequenced from one sample in a study of blood T cell repertoires in COVID-19. Produced via immunoSEQ multiplex PCR; TCRdb's table is partial and in-frame only. The sample yields a few hundred thousand clones, roughly 87% seen once. Specimen: PBMCs or T cells enriched from blood (not recorded which). These receptors all stem from a woman in her 30s who had recovered from COVID-19.

The chain joins TRBV19 to TRBJ1-3; unclear D gene. Germline values: CDR1 LNHDA, CDR2 SQIVND (reference sequence). This CDR3 region has 17 residues. Trimming took 5 bases from V and 0 from J, leaving 17 bases between them. The CDR3 DNA is TGTGCCAGTAGTCTCTTTTTGACGGGATCCTCTGGAAACACCATATATTTT. Its protein product is CASSLFLTGSSGNTIYF. Full variable domain (missing parts from reference TRBV19 and TRBJ1-3): DGGITQSPKYLFRKEGQNVTLSCEQNLNHDAMYWYRQDPGQGLRLIYYSQIVNDFQKGDIAEGYSVSREKKESFPLTVTSAQKNPTAFYLCASSLFLTGSSGNTIYFGEGSWLTVV.

This clone was observed a handful of times. V gene TRBV28 combines with J gene TRBJ1-5, with a tentative D call TRBD1 (6 bases). Germline values: CDR1 MDHEN, CDR2 SYDVKM. Trimming left V 6 bases short and J 3 bases short, with 9 bases between. The CDR3 sequence is 13 residues long. CDR3 residues: CASRQGLNQPQHF. The DNA for the CDR3 is TGTGCCAGCAGACAGGGTCTCAATCAGCCCCAGCATTTT.

The chain combines TRBV6-5 with TRBJ1-3; D is ambiguous. Germline V gene lookup returns CDR1 MNHEY and CDR2 SVGAGI. CDR3 length: 15 residues. The V end was cut by 0 bases, the J end by 0 bases, with 6 bases between. CDR3 DNA sequence: TGTGCCAGCAGTTACTCACCAGACTCTGGAAACACCATATATTTT. Translated, it gives CASSYSPDSGNTIYF.

The V call is TRBV3-1 (or the pseudogene TRBV3-2), the J call TRBJ2-7; D might be TRBD1 (5 bases). The CDR3 length is 15 residues. V lost 0 bases to trimming and J lost 4 bases, with 13 bases between them. Germline-derived CDR1 and CDR2 are LGHDT and YNNKEL (reference sequence). Here the CDR3 reads CASSQEGLGQYEQYF. CDR3 coding DNA: TGTGCCAGCAGCCAAGAGGGGCTAGGCCAGTACGAGCAGTACTTC.

The chain employs TRBV7-9 and TRBJ1-6, with unresolved D. The CDR3 contains 14 residues. Trimming took 0 bases from V and 7 from J, leaving 7 bases between them. The V gene's germline CDR1 is SEHNR and CDR2 FQNEAQ (reference sequence). CDR3 loop: CASSLAEGNSPLHF. The CDR3 coding sequence is TGTGCCAGCAGCTTAGCTGAGGGAAATTCACCCCTCCACTTT.

The V and J genes are TRBV19 and TRBJ1-1; 8 nucleotides match TRBD1. The J segment lost 7 bases and the V segment lost 1 base, leaving 8 bases of the junction unmatched. This CDR3 spans 15 amino acids. Germline V gene data show CDR1 as LNHDA and CDR2 as SQIVND (reference sequence). CDR3 sequence reads: CASSIGETGVIEAFF. CDR3 bases: TGTGCCAGTAGTATAGGGGAGACAGGGGTGATTGAAGCTTTCTTT.

This clone was seen a single time. The rearrangement uses TRBV7-2 and TRBJ1-5; perhaps TRBD1 as D (6 bases). The CDR3 spans 14 residues. V shed 5 bases and J shed 7 bases, with 15 bases lying between them. Germline CDR1 and CDR2: SGHTA and FQGNSA. This CDR3 reads CASSEQGNRQPQHF. The CDR3 DNA is TGTGCCAGCAGCGAACAGGGTAATCGGCAGCCCCAGCATTTT.

V is TRBV9 and J is TRBJ1-6; TRBD1 matches 8 bases. The CDR3 length is 15 residues. Losses at the gene ends were 3 bases for V and 7 bases for J; bases not matched to a gene: 6. Germline loops: CDR1 SGDLS, CDR2 YYNGEE. The CDR3 sequence is CASSGIRGQNSPLHF. Written as DNA, the CDR3 is TGTGCCAGCAGCGGGATCAGGGGGCAGAATTCACCCCTCCACTTT.

The chain joins TRBV27 to TRBJ1-2; D not resolved. The germline V gene encodes CDR1 MNHEY and CDR2 SMNVEV (reference sequence). V was shortened by 8 bases and J by 1 base, with 11 bases between the two germline ends. The CDR3 consists of 13 residues. DNA of the CDR3: TGTGCCAGCGGACTGGCAGTTAACTATGGCTACACCTTC. This codes for CASGLAVNYGYTF.

The V call is TRBV30, the J call TRBJ1-6; D not certain. In germline, CDR1 is GTSNPN, CDR2 SVGIG (reference sequence). This CDR3 is 16 amino acids long. V was clipped by 3 bases and J by 0 bases, with 12 bases between them. CDR3 in DNA: TGTGCCTGGAGCATAGATCGGAGCTCCTATAATTCACCCCTCCACTTT. Residues: CAWSIDRSSYNSPLHF.

This clone was recorded once. V usage is TRBV19 and J usage is TRBJ2-5, with D tentatively TRBD2 (6 bases). Trimming cost V 4 bases and J 3 bases, with 6 bases left between them. The length of the CDR3 is 12 residues. Germline values: CDR1 LNHDA, CDR2 SQIVND (reference sequence). The CDR3 sequence: CASSRGEETQYF. CDR3 in DNA: TGTGCCAGTAGTAGGGGGGAAGAGACCCAGTACTTC. The whole variable domain, remainder taken from reference TRBV19 and TRBJ2-5, is DGGITQSPKYLFRKEGQNVTLSCEQNLNHDAMYWYRQDPGQGLRLIYYSQIVNDFQKGDIAEGYSVSREKKESFPLTVTSAQKNPTAFYLCASSRGEETQYFGPGTRLLVL.

The chain joins TRBV5-6 to TRBJ2-7; D possibly corresponds to TRBD1 (6 bases). Germline-derived CDR1 and CDR2 are SGHDT and YYEEEE. V was shortened by 5 bases and J by 2 bases, with 11 bases between the two germline ends. This CDR3 comprises 13 residues. CDR3 nucleotides: TGTGCCAGCAGATCCCGGGACACCTACGAGCAGTACTTC. Its protein is CASRSRDTYEQYF.

The chain couples TRBV13 to TRBJ2-1; 8 positions match TRBD2. V lost 3 bases to trimming and J lost 12 bases; unmatched junction nucleotides: 19. CDR1 is PRHDT and CDR2 is FYEKMQ in the germline V gene (reference sequence). The CDR3 loop spans 17 amino acids. The CDR3 spells CASSLSLWRTGGRGQFF. As DNA, the CDR3 is TGTGCCAGCAGCTTGTCATTGTGGAGGACGGGGGGGCGTGGGCAGTTCTTC. Supplemented by reference TRBV13 and TRBJ2-1, the full variable domain reads AAGVIQSPRHLIKEKRETATLKCYPIPRHDTVYWYQQGPGQDPQFLISFYEKMQSDKGSIPDRFSAQQFSDYHSELNMSSLELGDSALYFCASSLSLWRTGGRGQFFGPGTRLTVL.

The genes are TRBV28 and TRBJ1-4, with 9 bases that match TRBD1. This CDR3 is built from 15 residues. Trimming cost V 1 base and J 8 bases; bases outside gene matches: 5. Germline CDR1 MDHEN, CDR2 SYDVKM. This CDR3 is CASSLSGQGGEKLFF. CDR3 DNA sequence: TGTGCCAGCAGTTTATCGGGACAGGGCGGGGAAAAACTGTTTTTT.

V and J are TRBV19 and TRBJ1-5, with 7 bases identical to TRBD1. V lost 4 bases, J lost 5 bases, and 17 bases stayed unmatched. The germline V gene encodes CDR1 LNHDA and CDR2 SQIVND (reference sequence). This CDR3 has 18 amino acids. CDR3 nucleotide sequence: TGTGCCAGTAGTACCCCGTATGCCAACCGGGACAGAGATCAGCCCCAGCATTTT. It translates to CASSTPYANRDRDQPQHF. Full variable domain (missing parts from reference TRBV19 and TRBJ1-5): DGGITQSPKYLFRKEGQNVTLSCEQNLNHDAMYWYRQDPGQGLRLIYYSQIVNDFQKGDIAEGYSVSREKKESFPLTVTSAQKNPTAFYLCASSTPYANRDRDQPQHFGDGTRLSIL.

The V gene is TRBV30, the J gene TRBJ1-6; TRBD1 is a possible D gene (6 bases). From germline, CDR1 is GTSNPN and CDR2 SVGIG (reference sequence). The CDR3 spans 14 residues. Trimming cost V 2 bases and J 7 bases, with 12 bases left between them. The DNA of the CDR3 is TGTGCCTGGAGTACCCGGGGGGCCAATTCACCCCTCCACTTT. Translated: CAWSTRGANSPLHF.

The chain uses TRBV28 and TRBJ2-7, with TRBD1 matching over 9 bases. J was trimmed by 4 bases and V by 3 bases; bases with no gene match: 10. Germline V gives CDR1 MDHEN, CDR2 SYDVKM. The CDR3 totals 16 residues. The CDR3 region is CASSFYTGTGQYEQYF. In DNA form, the CDR3 reads TGTGCCAGCAGTTTTTATACCGGGACAGGGCAATACGAGCAGTACTTC.

As to this clone: Because it lacks the conserved phenylalanine or tryptophan at the end, this CDR3 is likely a read error. The chain combines TRBV6-6 with TRBJ1-1; 8 positions match TRBD1. The CDR3 loop spans 14 amino acids. The junction had 3 bases not matched to a gene; V was cut back by 6 bases and J by 0 bases. From germline, CDR1 is MNHNY and CDR2 SVGAGI (reference sequence). CDR3 sequence reads: CASSIQGVNTEAFS. CDR3 nucleotides: TGTGCCAGCAGCATACAGGGGGTGAACACTGAAGCTTTCTCT.

The chain is built from TRBV19 and TRBJ1-5; D not resolved. Germline V gene lookup returns CDR1 LNHDA and CDR2 SQIVND (reference sequence). CDR3 length: 15 amino acids. Trimming removed 2 bases at V and 0 bases at J, with 8 bases between. CDR3 DNA: TGTGCCAGTAGTATATCCTCGGGTAGCAATCAGCCCCAGCATTTT. Translating it yields CASSISSGSNQPQHF. The variable domain in full, with the rest retrieved from reference TRBV19 and TRBJ1-5, is DGGITQSPKYLFRKEGQNVTLSCEQNLNHDAMYWYRQDPGQGLRLIYYSQIVNDFQKGDIAEGYSVSREKKESFPLTVTSAQKNPTAFYLCASSISSGSNQPQHFGDGTRLSIL.

This chain uses TRBV19 with TRBJ2-4, with 7 bases that match TRBD2. This CDR3 contains 16 residues. J gave up 0 bases and V 5 bases, and 7 bases lay outside the gene matches. Germline V gene lookup returns CDR1 LNHDA and CDR2 SQIVND (reference sequence). CDR3 loop: CASSWGSGVAKNIQYF. The CDR3 coding sequence is TGTGCCAGTAGTTGGGGCAGCGGGGTAGCCAAAAACATTCAGTACTTC.

This chain links TRBV4-1 with TRBJ2-3; TRBD2 matches at 9 bases. Germline V gene lookup returns CDR1 MGHRA and CDR2 YSYEKL. J gave up 6 bases and V 0 bases, and 4 bases lay outside the gene matches. CDR3 length: 15 amino acids. This CDR3 reads CASSQDPAGGDTQYF. The CDR3 nucleotides read TGCGCCAGCAGCCAAGATCCAGCGGGGGGTGATACGCAGTATTTT.

The chain recombines TRBV7-2 with TRBJ2-3; TRBD2 agrees at 11 bases. CDR3 size: 12 residues. Germline V gives CDR1 SGHTA, CDR2 FQGNSA. CDR3 sequence: CTSGGARDTQYF. The DNA of the CDR3 is TGTACTAGCGGGGGGGCCCGGGATACGCAGTATTTT.

This sequence joins TRBV7-6 and TRBJ1-1, with D possibly TRBD1 on 6 matching bases. The germline gives CDR1 SGHVS, CDR2 FNYEAQ. This CDR3 comprises 11 residues. Between the trimmed V and J ends, which lost 5 bases and 10 bases, there was a span of 11 bases. As DNA, the CDR3 is TGTGCCAGCAGCGATACAGGGCGAGCTTTCTTT. Translating gives CASSDTGRAFF. Full variable domain (outside the CDR3, taken from reference TRBV7-6 and TRBJ1-1): GAGVSQSPRYKVTKRGQDVALRCDPISGHVSLYWYRQALGQGPEFLTYFNYEAQQDKSGLPNDRFSAERPEGSISTLTIQRTEQRDSAMYRCASSDTGRAFFGQGTRLTVV.

The sample holds many counts of this clone. The genes are TRBV16 and TRBJ1-1; D gene unclear. The CDR3 has 14 amino acids. Germline CDR1 and CDR2: KGHSY and FQNENV. V shed 4 bases and J shed 1 base, with 10 bases lying between them. The CDR3 coding sequence is TGTGCCAGCAGCCCCGCCAGCGGGAACACTGAAGCTTTCTTT. Encoded protein: CASSPASGNTEAFF.

The rearrangement links TRBV6-1 to TRBJ1-3, with D hard to call. The V end lost 3 bases, the J end lost 0 bases, and 9 bases lay between the germline ends. The CDR3 totals 15 residues. Per germline, CDR1 MNHNS and CDR2 SASEGT. CDR3 DNA sequence: TGTGCCAGCAGTGAGTACAACTACTCTGGAAACACCATATATTTT. This sequence encodes CASSEYNYSGNTIYF.

This sequence joins TRBV5-5 and TRBJ1-2; TRBD1 is a possible D gene (5 bases). This CDR3 has 13 residues. Germline CDR1 is SGHKS and CDR2 is YYEKEE (reference sequence). Trimming took off 4 bases at V and 6 bases at J, with 13 bases between the two ends. The CDR3 DNA sequence: TGTGCCAGCAGCGCAGGACAAAAAGATGGCTACACCTTC. Translating it yields CASSAGQKDGYTF.

The chain couples TRBV5-4 to TRBJ1-3; D is unresolved. Trimming stripped 4 bases from V and 0 bases from J, with 8 bases between. The CDR3 is made up of 14 amino acids. Germline CDR1 reads SGHNT; CDR2 reads YYREEE (reference sequence). The CDR3 reads CASSKEYSGNTIYF. The CDR3, as DNA: TGTGCCAGCAGCAAGGAGTACTCTGGAAACACCATATATTTT. The variable domain in full, with the rest retrieved from reference TRBV5-4 and TRBJ1-3, is ETGVTQSPTHLIKTRGQQVTLRCSSQSGHNTVSWYQQALGQGPQFIFQYYREEENGRGNFPPRFSGLQFPNYSSELNVNALELDDSALYLCASSKEYSGNTIYFGEGSWLTVV.

This chain uses TRBV2 with TRBJ1-6; D remains unclear. The V gene's germline CDR1 is SNHLY and CDR2 FYNNEI. The V end lost 6 bases, the J end lost 7 bases, and 7 bases lay between the germline ends. The length of the CDR3 is 12 residues. The CDR3 region has the DNA TGTGCCAGCAGGGAGGACAATTCACCCCTCCACTTT. It encodes CASREDNSPLHF.

Points on this clone: Other DNA variants within this sample encode the same CDR3. The chain joins TRBV5-1 to TRBJ2-5; no clear D. The CDR3 is 14 residues long. V lost 0 bases and J lost 1, with 7 bases in between. Germline V gene data show CDR1 as SGHRS and CDR2 as YFSETQ. CDR3: CASSLGPGQETQYF. CDR3 sequence (DNA): TGCGCCAGCAGCTTGGGACCGGGCCAAGAGACCCAGTACTTC. Full variable domain (outside the CDR3, taken from reference TRBV5-1 and TRBJ2-5): KAGVTQTPRYLIKTRGQQVTLSCSPISGHRSVSWYQQTPGQGLQFLFEYFSETQRNKGNFPGRFSGRQFSNSRSEMNVSTLELGDSALYLCASSLGPGQETQYFGPGTRLLVL.

The rearrangement uses TRBV5-6 and TRBJ1-1; 8 bases are shared with TRBD1. With V trimmed by 4 bases and J by 4 bases, 3 bases remained unmatched. The CDR3 consists of 13 residues. CDR1 and CDR2 (germline): SGHDT, YYEEEE. This CDR3 reads CASSTTGGTEAFF. As DNA, the CDR3 is TGTGCCAGCAGCACCACAGGGGGCACTGAAGCTTTCTTT.

This clone was seen once. The chain joins TRBV7-8 to TRBJ2-5, with D possibly being TRBD2 (6 bases). This CDR3 contains 15 residues. In germline, CDR1 is SGHVS, CDR2 FQNEAQ. Between the trimmed V and J ends, which lost 3 bases and 7 bases, there was a span of 18 bases. CDR3 region: CASSFPGTRGRTQYF. CDR3 nucleotides: TGTGCCAGCAGCTTCCCCGGGACTCGGGGCCGGACCCAGTACTTC.

The V call is TRBV30, the J call TRBJ1-1, with D possibly TRBD1 on 5 matching bases. Trimming left V 3 bases short and J 8 bases short, with 16 bases between. The CDR3 is 13 residues long. In germline, CDR1 is GTSNPN, CDR2 SVGIG (reference sequence). The CDR3 sequence is CAWRTGLLSEAFF. In DNA, the CDR3 is TGTGCCTGGAGGACGGGACTTCTATCCGAAGCTTTCTTT.